This T cell receptor beta chain was found in a study of regulatory T cells in long-lasting Graves disease. This clonotype was recorded at least ten times. HTBI primers from iRepertoire and Arm-PCR of CDR3 regions yielded the TCR beta libraries. TCRdb analysed the multiplex PCR reads with MiXCR anew, one entry per CDR3 protein. This sample yields approximately 230,000 distinct CDR3 sequences, of which around 20% are seen a single time; around 20% belongs to the top ten. V was clipped by 6 bases and J by 4 bases; unmatched bases: 6. Germline assignment: CDR1 MNHEY and CDR2 SVGEGT. CDR3 size: 14 residues. Time point defined: newly diagnosed GD, antithyroid drugs for less than 3 months. After RNA was extracted from PBMCs, the TCR library was made from it.

The source material was peripheral blood mononuclear cells (PBMCs), sampled at new diagnosis, from a patient treated with antithyroid drugs. The clonotype was recovered from a female donor with Graves disease. The chain links TRBV6-2 or TRBV6-3 to TRBJ1-2, with TRBD1 matching 9 bases. The CDR3, as DNA: TGTGCCAGCAGGGGACAGGGTGTGAGCTATGGCTACACCTTC. Its translation is CASRGQGVSYGYTF.